The TCR beta chain under discussion was sequenced for a study of long-term antiretroviral therapy in people with HIV. Notes on the study in general: Adherence to ART, viral resistance and therapy changes lacked any data. HIV repertoires had narrower CDR3 length ranges than controls.

With V trimmed by 1 base and J by 2 bases, 3 bases remained unmatched. Germline loops: CDR1 SGHTA, CDR2 FQGNSA. The CDR3 runs 15 residues. An immunoSEQ assay, version v3.0, was performed at survey level. Produced via immunoSEQ multiplex PCR; TCRdb's table is partial and in-frame only. Here the sample spans under 20,000 clones, 81% being singletons. For this clone: The antigen is unknown.

The chain recombines TRBV7-2 with TRBJ2-5; 8 nucleotides match TRBD2. Sequenced material: unsorted PBMCs, taken approximately 1.3 years before starting antiretroviral therapy. This clonotype originated in a man aged 30-40 years with HIV. CDR3 DNA: TGTGCCAGCAGCTTAGACGGGAGGGGGCAAGAGACCCAGTACTTC. Protein sequence: CASSLDGRGQETQYF.